These 27 T cell receptor beta chains were sequenced from one sample in a study of T cells after yellow fever vaccination. Via MiXCR, TCRdb re-called the 5' RACE reads, giving one row per CDR3 protein. The table includes 610,000 or so distinct CDR3 sequences, 9% to 15% detected once. The sample in question was PBMCs, obtained on the day of the yellow fever booster vaccination. These receptors were obtained from a young man who received the YFV17D yellow fever vaccine.

The chain employs TRBV20-1 and TRBJ2-1, with TRBD2 identical over 8 bases. The CDR3 runs to 16 residues. The ends lost 3 bases at V and 4 bases at J; junction bases unmatched: 11. The germline gives CDR1 DFQATT, CDR2 SNEGSKA (reference sequence). The CDR3 coding sequence is TGCAGTGCTAGCCCCACCTACGGACTAGCTTACAATGAGCAGTTCTTC. Its protein product is CSASPTYGLAYNEQFF.

In its sample, this clonotype was seen a few times. CDR3 DNA sequence: TGTGCCAGTAGTTTAAGACAGGTCTCCTACAATGAGCAGTTCTTC. Translating gives CASSLRQVSYNEQFF. V is TRBV19 and J is TRBJ2-1, with a weak D call TRBD1 (6 bases). Per germline, CDR1 LNHDA and CDR2 SQIVND (reference sequence). This CDR3 contains 15 residues. Trimming stripped 5 bases from V and 0 bases from J, with 11 bases between.

This clonotype was counted only a few times. V gene TRBV12-3 or TRBV12-4 combines with J gene TRBJ2-3, with D possibly being TRBD2 (7 bases). Trimming removed 8 bases from V and 0 bases from J, with 12 bases in between. CDR3 length equals 14 residues. The CDR3 region is CASEGGASTDTQYF. CDR3 DNA: TGTGCCAGCGAGGGGGGGGCAAGCACAGATACGCAGTATTTT.

In its sample, this clonotype was seen a few times. The junction shows a germline mismatch at one end, possibly a read error. The chain carries TRBV7-7 and TRBJ2-5; TRBD2 matches 9 bases. CDR3 length: 14 residues. CDR1 and CDR2 from the germline V gene are SSHAT and FNYEAQ (reference sequence). CDR3 nucleotides: TGTGCTAGCAGCCCGGTAGCGGGAGTTGAGACCCAGTACTTC. It is translated as CASSPVAGVETQYF.

V is TRBV2 and J is TRBJ2-5; D may be TRBD1 or TRBD2 (5 bases each). This CDR3 comprises 13 residues. Germline CDR1 reads SNHLY; CDR2 reads FYNNEI. Between the trimmed V and J ends, which lost 8 bases and 2 bases, there was a span of 12 bases. For the CDR3, the DNA is TGTGCCAGCGGGACGGACACACAAGAGACCCAGTACTTC. Amino acid sequence: CASGTDTQETQYF.

This chain links TRBV29-1 with TRBJ2-5; D possibly corresponds to TRBD2 (6 bases). CDR1 and CDR2 (germline): SQVTM, ANQGSEA. V was cut by 1 base and J by 0 bases, with 12 bases left in between. The CDR3 has 15 amino acids. The CDR3: CSVEGLAVYQETQYF. In nucleotides, the CDR3 is TGCAGCGTTGAAGGTTTAGCGGTGTACCAAGAGACCCAGTACTTC.

This clonotype was found many times. V is TRBV7-2 and J is TRBJ2-5; 8 bases are a match to TRBD1. Germline-derived CDR1 and CDR2 are SGHTA and FQGNSA. The CDR3 is made up of 14 amino acids. Unmatched junction bases numbered 4, after V lost 2 bases and J lost 5 bases. CDR3 protein: CASSLSRGHETQYF. The CDR3 DNA follows: TGTGCCAGCAGCTTATCCAGGGGGCATGAGACCCAGTACTTC.

J is TRBJ2-1 and V is TRBV6-1, with 7 bases matching TRBD1. V lost 5 bases to trimming and J lost 2 bases; unmatched junction nucleotides: 6. This CDR3 is built from 15 residues. CDR1 is MNHNS and CDR2 is SASEGT in the germline V gene. CDR3 in amino acids: CASSRGGLTYNEQFF. The CDR3 coding sequence is TGTGCCAGCAGTCGAGGGGGCCTGACCTACAATGAGCAGTTCTTC.

Notes on this clonotype: A junction end diverges from the germline sequence, so it may reflect a read error. CDR3: CASSSLGSGRWIF. CDR3 nucleotides: TGTGCCAGCAGCTCCCTCGGGAGCGGGAGATGGATCTTC. The chain employs TRBV7-9 and TRBJ2-1; 8 bases map to TRBD2. The CDR3 sequence is 13 residues long. CDR1 and CDR2 (germline): SEHNR, FQNEAQ (reference sequence). Filled out from reference TRBV7-9 and TRBJ2-1, the complete variable domain reads DTGVSQNPRHKITKRGQNVTFRCDPISEHNRLYWYRQTLGQGPEFLTYFQNEAQLEKSRLLSDRFSAERPKGSFSTLEIQRTEQGDSAMYLCASSSLGSGRWIFGPGTRLTVL.

V usage is TRBV12-3 or TRBV12-4 and J usage is TRBJ1-5; D is perhaps TRBD1 (6 bases). V was shortened by 8 bases and J by 2 bases, with 16 bases between the two germline ends. The CDR3 covers 15 residues. The CDR3 region has the DNA TGTGCCAGCCGCCCGGACAGTGGAGGCAATCAGCCCCAGCATTTT. Amino acid sequence: CASRPDSGGNQPQHF.

The chain employs TRBV23-1 and TRBJ2-1; TRBD1 is a possible D gene (7 bases). TRBV23-1 is an ORF, and what it does is uncertain. The CDR3 runs to 15 residues. The V and J ends lost 2 bases and 10 bases respectively, with 18 bases between them. The CDR3 DNA reads TGCGCCAGCAGTCAAGACAGGGAGGTAACCAGCGAGCAGTTCTTC. This sequence encodes CASSQDREVTSEQFF.

The chain has TRBV4-3 and TRBJ2-3; TRBD2 aligns across 7 bases. Germline V gene sequence: CDR1 LGHNA, CDR2 YSLEER. V was clipped by 5 bases and J by 4 bases; unmatched bases: 6. This CDR3 comprises 14 residues. The CDR3 nucleotides are TGCGCCAGCAGCGATCTCGCGGGAGCAGATACGCAGTATTTT. Its translation: CASSDLAGADTQYF.

The sample holds many counts of this clonotype. The chain uses TRBV18 and TRBJ2-3; the D call may be TRBD1 or TRBD2 (5 bases each). Germline V gene sequence: CDR1 KGHSH, CDR2 LQKENI. CDR3 length: 12 residues. The V end lost 8 bases, the J end lost 6 bases, and 12 bases lay between the germline ends. This CDR3 reads CASSPREDTQYF. For the CDR3, the DNA is TGTGCCAGCAGCCCCAGGGAGGATACGCAGTATTTT. The whole variable domain, remainder taken from reference TRBV18 and TRBJ2-3, is NAGVMQNPRHLVRRRGQEARLRCSPMKGHSHVYWYRQLPEEGLKFMVYLQKENIIDESGMPKERFSAEFPKEGPSILRIQQVVRGDSAAYFCASSPREDTQYFGPGTRLTVL.

The chain recombines TRBV5-5 with TRBJ2-3; D not certain. Germline CDR1 SGHKS, CDR2 YYEKEE (reference sequence). V was pared by 4 bases and J by 4 bases, with 22 bases between. This CDR3 is built from 17 residues. The CDR3 DNA is TGTGCCAGCAGCACCGATCTTGGACCTCACAGTCCAGATACGCAGTATTTT. This sequence encodes CASSTDLGPHSPDTQYF.

This clonotype has just a few counts. CDR3 residues: CASSSREGTSPGELFF. CDR3 in DNA: TGTGCCAGCAGTTCCAGGGAAGGGACTAGCCCCGGGGAGCTGTTTTTT. The chain couples TRBV6-4 to TRBJ2-2; 9 bases are shared with TRBD2. V lost 5 bases, J lost 6 bases, and 10 bases stayed unmatched. Germline V gene data show CDR1 as MRHNA and CDR2 as SNTAGT. The CDR3 contains 16 residues.

This clonotype has a count of ten or more. The chain carries TRBV19 and TRBJ2-1; weak D call: TRBD1 (6 bases). Germline values: CDR1 LNHDA, CDR2 SQIVND (reference sequence). V lost 4 bases and J lost 12, with 13 bases in between. The CDR3 runs 12 residues. For the CDR3, the DNA is TGTGCCAGTAGTACAGGGGCTATGTGGCAGTTCTTC. As protein: CASSTGAMWQFF. Looking up the rest from reference TRBV19 and TRBJ2-1 gives the full variable domain: DGGITQSPKYLFRKEGQNVTLSCEQNLNHDAMYWYRQDPGQGLRLIYYSQIVNDFQKGDIAEGYSVSREKKESFPLTVTSAQKNPTAFYLCASSTGAMWQFFGPGTRLTVL.

In this sample, this clonotype turned up a few times. The gene calls are TRBV5-6 and TRBJ2-7; the match to TRBD2 covers 7 bases. V was clipped by 1 base and J by 5 bases; unmatched bases: 12. CDR1 is SGHDT, CDR2 YYEEEE, per germline. The CDR3 runs to 16 residues. CDR3: CASSLSGALGGNEQYF. Here the CDR3 DNA reads TGTGCCAGCAGCTTGAGTGGCGCCCTGGGAGGGAACGAGCAGTACTTC.

This clonotype has just a few counts. The J gene is TRBJ2-2, the V gene TRBV11-3; D is perhaps TRBD1 (6 bases). The CDR3 has 14 residues. V gave up 6 bases and J gave up 4 bases, with 12 bases separating them. Per the germline V gene, CDR1 is SGHNT and CDR2 is YENEEA. CDR3 residues: CASRQGSGTGELFF. The DNA of the CDR3 is TGTGCCAGCAGACAGGGTTCGGGCACCGGGGAGCTGTTTTTT.

There are many counts of this clonotype. V usage is TRBV7-3 and J usage is TRBJ2-2, with 9 positions matching TRBD2. From germline, CDR1 is SGHTA and CDR2 FQGTGA. V was pared by 5 bases and J by 0 bases, with 4 bases of the junction left unmatched. This CDR3 comprises 16 residues. CDR3 sequence: CASSPLAGTNTGELFF. The CDR3 region has the DNA TGTGCCAGCAGCCCCCTAGCGGGAACGAACACCGGGGAGCTGTTTTTT. The full variable domain, its missing parts supplied by reference TRBV7-3 and TRBJ2-2, is GAGVSQTPSNKVTEKGKYVELRCDPISGHTALYWYRQSLGQGPEFLIYFQGTGAADDSGLPNDRFFAVRPEGSVSTLKIQRTERGDSAVYLCASSPLAGTNTGELFFGEGSRLTVL.

The genes are TRBV5-6 and TRBJ2-1; weak D call: TRBD2 (5 bases). V was pared by 3 bases and J by 9 bases, with 10 bases between. The CDR3 is 12 amino acids. CDR1 and CDR2 from the germline V gene are SGHDT and YYEEEE. The CDR3 DNA is TGTGCCAGCAGCTATGAGGGTAGTGAGCAGTTCTTC. Translated: CASSYEGSEQFF.

The rearrangement links TRBV6-5 to TRBJ2-7; no clear D. This CDR3 is built from 14 residues. The V end was cut by 2 bases, the J end by 0 bases, with 8 bases between. Germline V gene lookup returns CDR1 MNHEY and CDR2 SVGAGI. CDR3 sequence reads: CASSYTQNSYEQYF. The CDR3 DNA reads TGTGCCAGCAGTTACACTCAAAACTCCTACGAGCAGTACTTC.

There are a few counts of this clonotype. V usage is TRBV7-2 and J usage is TRBJ2-2; D gene uncertain. From germline, CDR1 is SGHTA and CDR2 FQGNSA. This CDR3 has 14 residues. V was trimmed by 8 bases and J by 9 bases, leaving 19 bases between them. CDR3 nucleotides: TGTGCCAGCCGAAGAGAGGCTATCTCGTGGGAGCTGTTTTTT. Protein sequence: CASRREAISWELFF.

This chain joins TRBV10-2 and TRBJ2-1; D gene ambiguous. The CDR3 totals 12 residues. The ends were cut back, 6 bases at V and 9 bases at J, with 12 bases in the middle. Germline-derived CDR1 and CDR2 are WSHSY and SAAADI. The CDR3 spells CASRRDLVEQFF. Here the CDR3 DNA reads TGCGCCAGCAGACGAGACTTGGTTGAGCAGTTCTTC.

The chain has TRBV4-2 and TRBJ1-5, with D hard to call. Deletions cut 0 bases from V and 3 bases from J, with 9 bases between. CDR1 is LGHNA, CDR2 YNFKEQ, per germline. This CDR3 is 15 amino acids long. The CDR3 bases are TGTGCCAGCAGCCAAGATGAAGGACTCAATCAGCCCCAGCATTTT. Translation gives CASSQDEGLNQPQHF.

This chain's CDR3 is CSASFRDIRAEAFF. The CDR3 DNA is TGCAGTGCTAGTTTTAGGGACATTCGCGCTGAAGCTTTCTTT. The chain has TRBV20-1 and TRBJ1-1; D is possibly TRBD1 (6 bases). V gave up 3 bases and J gave up 6 bases, with 17 bases separating them. Germline assignment: CDR1 DFQATT and CDR2 SNEGSKA (reference sequence). The CDR3 loop spans 14 amino acids.

The chain joins TRBV28 to TRBJ1-2; possible D gene TRBD1, 5 bases. V lost 5 bases, J lost 8 bases, and 15 bases lay in between. The germline gives CDR1 MDHEN, CDR2 SYDVKM. The CDR3 contains 13 residues. The CDR3 nucleotides are TGTGCCAGCAGTACCCGACAGCGCGGCGGCTACACCTTC. Residues: CASSTRQRGGYTF.

The rearrangement links TRBV20-1 to TRBJ2-5, with D uncertain. This CDR3 region has 12 residues. Germline values: CDR1 DFQATT, CDR2 SNEGSKA (reference sequence). V was pared by 4 bases and J by 5 bases, with 11 bases between. The CDR3 sequence: CSAIPLGETQYF. The CDR3 nucleotides read TGCAGTGCTATTCCCCTCGGCGAGACCCAGTACTTC.